This entry features one T cell receptor (beta chain) sequence. TCRbeta libraries were built with three rounds of nested PCR, modified from ARM-PCR. TCRdb reprocessed the multiplex PCR reads with MiXCR, giving one entry per CDR3 protein. The table lists some 80,000 distinct CDR3 sequences, approximately 78% of them singletons. The data stem from a study of tumor and adjacent non-tumor tissue in lung cancer. This sample's RNA came from whole unsorted tissue. This non-tumor lung sample came from over 3 cm beyond the tumor edge. Germline CDR1 reads PRHDT; CDR2 reads FYEKMQ (reference sequence). V lost 0 bases to trimming and J lost 9 bases, with 18 bases between them. The CDR3 covers 16 residues.

V and J are TRBV13 and TRBJ1-3; D possibly corresponds to TRBD1 (5 bases). The receptor was derived from a man aged 55 to 70 with non-small cell lung cancer. Sequencing input: distant non-tumor lung tissue. CDR3 in DNA: TGTGCCAGCAGCTTAGGCCCTGCAGGGACTGGGACCACCATATATTTT. This translates into CASSLGPAGTGTTIYF. Supplemented by reference TRBV13 and TRBJ1-3, the full variable domain reads AAGVIQSPRHLIKEKRETATLKCYPIPRHDTVYWYQQGPGQDPQFLISFYEKMQSDKGSIPDRFSAQQFSDYHSELNMSSLELGDSALYFCASSLGPAGTGTTIYFGEGSWLTVV.